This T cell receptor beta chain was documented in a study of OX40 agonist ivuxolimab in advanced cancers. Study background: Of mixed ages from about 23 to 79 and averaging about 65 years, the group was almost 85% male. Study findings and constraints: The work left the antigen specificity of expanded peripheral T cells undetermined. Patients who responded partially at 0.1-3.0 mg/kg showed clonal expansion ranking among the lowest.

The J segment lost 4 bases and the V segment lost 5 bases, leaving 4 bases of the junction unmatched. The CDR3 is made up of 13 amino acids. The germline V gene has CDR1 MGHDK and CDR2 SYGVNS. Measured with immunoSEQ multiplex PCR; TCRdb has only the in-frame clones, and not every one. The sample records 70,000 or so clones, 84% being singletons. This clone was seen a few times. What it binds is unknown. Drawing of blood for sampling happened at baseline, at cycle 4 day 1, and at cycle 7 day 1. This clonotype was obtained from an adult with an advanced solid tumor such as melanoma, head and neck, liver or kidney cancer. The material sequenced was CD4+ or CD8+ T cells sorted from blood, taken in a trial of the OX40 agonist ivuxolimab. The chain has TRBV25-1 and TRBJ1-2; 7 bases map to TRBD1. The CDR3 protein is CASSKTGSYGYTF. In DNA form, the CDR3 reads TGTGCCAGCAGTAAGACAGGGAGCTATGGCTACACCTTC.